This TCR beta chain derives from a study of control samples from healthy donors and cancer patients (dated by TCRdb to between 2020 and 2021). The germline V gene encodes CDR1 KGHSH and CDR2 LQKENI. V and J lose 3 bases and 1 base, and a span of 15 bases separates them. The CDR3 measures 16 amino acids from cysteine to phenylalanine. Only the CDR3 DNA is retained, 48 bases long and in frame from the first base. Library method: the immunoSEQ multiplex PCR assay. The clones in this table, taken by TCRdb from immuneACCESS, are in-frame only. Not every clone is retained; where verified, under half of the shortfall comes from an unresolved V gene, and the cause of the rest is unknown. The sample table holds 130,000 or so clones, of which about nine tenths were seen once. The ten biggest clones cover about 5.5% of the sample. Note on this clone: Its antigen remains unidentified. The input lacks base qualities; no much larger clone sits a single base away.

The source is a young man in good health. The chain is encoded by TRBV18 joined to TRBJ1-1; TRBD1 could be the D gene, as 6 bases match. Sequencing input: blood. The nucleotides read TGTGCCAGCTCACCGGATACAGGGTATCAGAACACTGAAGCTTTCTTT. It encodes CASSPDTGYQNTEAFF.